The T cell receptor beta chain described here comes from a study of T cells after yellow fever vaccination. Overall study: Each low-cell-number fraction was prepared by means of SMART-Seq v4 Ultra Low Input. Findings and limits, study-wide: It was a small share of clonotypes that appeared in both CD4 and CD8 compartments. Primary-vaccination clones mostly resurfaced post-booster (about 96% CD4, just under 90% CD8). A secondary response was less intense yet reached its peak sooner, at day 5 versus 15.

One entry per CDR3 protein, called by TCRdb with MiXCR from the 5' RACE reads. The table records some 170,000 distinct CDR3 sequences, about a tenth of them present only once. The V and J ends lost 0 bases and 0 bases respectively, with 8 bases between them. The CDR3 has 15 amino acids. This clonotype was seen repeatedly, ten times or more. What it binds is not known. The sample was CD8+ T cells sorted from PBMCs, taken 45 days after the yellow fever booster vaccination. The clonotype originates from a man between 18 and 35 years old who received the YFV17D yellow fever vaccine. V usage is TRBV12-3 or TRBV12-4 and J usage is TRBJ2-5; D gene uncertain. The CDR3 is CASSLAQSYQETQYF. The CDR3, as DNA: TGTGCCAGCAGTTTAGCGCAGTCGTACCAAGAGACCCAGTACTTC.